This T cell receptor (beta chain) was found in a study of technical replicates of blood from a handful of donors. Repertoires were generated with immunoSEQ multiplex PCR, while TCRdb's copy carries only in-frame clones and drops some. This table holds 45,000 to 65,000 clones, 90% to 95% found once. Sequenced input: PBMCs. The receptor was isolated from a human donor in good health. Some clones in this sample may be carry-over from other donors' samples.

The CDR3 DNA reads as TGTGCCAGCAGATTCTTAGCGGGGCAGAGCACAGATACGCAGTATTTT. This translates into CASRFLAGQSTDTQYF. The gene calls are TRBV7-8 and TRBJ2-3; 8 nucleotides match TRBD2. CDR3 size: 16 residues. With 6 bases clipped from V and 0 bases from J, the junction kept 8 bases outside the gene matches. The germline V gene encodes CDR1 SGHVS and CDR2 FQNEAQ.